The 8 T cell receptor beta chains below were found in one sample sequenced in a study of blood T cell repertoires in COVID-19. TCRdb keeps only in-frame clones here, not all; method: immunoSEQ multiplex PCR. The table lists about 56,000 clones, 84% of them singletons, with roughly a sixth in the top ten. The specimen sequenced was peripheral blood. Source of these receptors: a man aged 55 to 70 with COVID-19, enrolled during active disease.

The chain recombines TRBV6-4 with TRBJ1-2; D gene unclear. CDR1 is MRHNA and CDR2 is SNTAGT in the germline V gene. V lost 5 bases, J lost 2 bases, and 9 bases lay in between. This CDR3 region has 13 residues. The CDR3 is CASSHSPNYGYTF. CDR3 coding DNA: TGTGCCAGCAGTCACAGCCCCAACTATGGCTACACCTTC.

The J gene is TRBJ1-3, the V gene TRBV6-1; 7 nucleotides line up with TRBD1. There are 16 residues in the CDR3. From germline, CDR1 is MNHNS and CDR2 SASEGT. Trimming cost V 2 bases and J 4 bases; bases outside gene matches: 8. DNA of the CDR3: TGTGCCAGCAGTGAACTGGACAGGATACCCGGAAACACCATATATTTT. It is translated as CASSELDRIPGNTIYF.

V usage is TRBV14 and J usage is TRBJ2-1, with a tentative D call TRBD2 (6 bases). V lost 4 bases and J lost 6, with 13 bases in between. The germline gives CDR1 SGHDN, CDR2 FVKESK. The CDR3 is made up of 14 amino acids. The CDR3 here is CASSPGRDINEQFF. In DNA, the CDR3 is TGTGCCAGCAGCCCAGGGCGGGATATCAATGAGCAGTTCTTC.

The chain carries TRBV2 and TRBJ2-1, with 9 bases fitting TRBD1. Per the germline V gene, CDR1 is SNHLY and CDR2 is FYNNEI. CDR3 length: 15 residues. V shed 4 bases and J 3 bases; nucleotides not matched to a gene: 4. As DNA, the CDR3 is TGTGCCAGCAGTGTACAGGGGGCCATCTACAATGAGCAGTTCTTC. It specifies CASSVQGAIYNEQFF.

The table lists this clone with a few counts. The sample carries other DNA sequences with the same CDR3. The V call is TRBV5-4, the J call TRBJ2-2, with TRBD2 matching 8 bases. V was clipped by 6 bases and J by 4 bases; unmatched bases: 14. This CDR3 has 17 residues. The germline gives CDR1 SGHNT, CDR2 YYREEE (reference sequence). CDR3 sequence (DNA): TGTGCCAGCAACCCGAGGGGCGGGGGGCCGGGCACCGGGGAGCTGTTTTTT. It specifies CASNPRGGGPGTGELFF.

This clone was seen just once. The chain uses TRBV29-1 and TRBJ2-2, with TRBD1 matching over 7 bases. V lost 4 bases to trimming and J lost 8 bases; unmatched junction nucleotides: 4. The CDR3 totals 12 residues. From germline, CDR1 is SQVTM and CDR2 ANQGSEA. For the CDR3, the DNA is TGCAGCGTTGGACAGGGTTTAGGGGAGCTGTTTTTT. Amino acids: CSVGQGLGELFF.

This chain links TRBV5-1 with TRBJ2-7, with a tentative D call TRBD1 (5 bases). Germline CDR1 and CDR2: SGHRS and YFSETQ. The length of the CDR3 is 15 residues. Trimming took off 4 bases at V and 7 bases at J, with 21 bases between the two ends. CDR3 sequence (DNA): TGCGCCAGCAGCCTCACACTGACAGCAACGGATGAGCAGTACTTC. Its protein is CASSLTLTATDEQYF.

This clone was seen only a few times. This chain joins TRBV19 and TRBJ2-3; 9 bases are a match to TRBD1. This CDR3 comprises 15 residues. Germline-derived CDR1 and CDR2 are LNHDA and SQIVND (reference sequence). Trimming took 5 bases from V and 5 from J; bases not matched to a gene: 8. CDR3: CASSPSQGAQDTQYF. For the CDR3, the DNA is TGTGCCAGTAGTCCTTCACAGGGGGCGCAAGATACGCAGTATTTT.